This T cell receptor beta chain was recorded in a study of T cell responses to AZD1222 COVID-19 vaccine. Germline V gene data show CDR1 as LNHDA and CDR2 as SQIVND (reference sequence). The CDR3 extends over 14 amino acids. Trimming stripped 4 bases from V and 5 bases from J, with 14 bases between. Repertoires were generated with immunoSEQ multiplex PCR, while TCRdb's copy carries only in-frame clones and drops some. The sample contains about 110,000 clones, 94% of which appear only once. Pooled samples include second doses given at about 4 or 12 weeks. This TCR was sampled from an adult who received the AZD1222 COVID-19 vaccine. This chain connects TRBV19 to TRBJ2-5; unclear D gene. Sample: peripheral blood, taken 28 days after the second AZD1222 dose. CDR3 protein: CASSSAGRSETQYF. The CDR3 coding sequence is TGTGCCAGTAGTAGTGCAGGCCGATCGGAGACCCAGTACTTC.